This T cell receptor beta chain was sequenced in a study of CD8+ T cells in alopecia areata. Points from the study as a whole: The study also sequences resident alphabeta T cells of normal skin in scalp samples.

Notes on this clone: Antigen specificity is unknown.

This CDR3 contains 17 residues. V lost 1 base to trimming and J lost 1 base; unmatched junction nucleotides: 9. In germline, CDR1 is LGHNA, CDR2 YSLEER. Reverse transcription of extracted RNA yielded cDNA, which provided the sequencing template. Generated by immunoSEQ multiplex PCR, the TCRdb table keeps only in-frame clones and is missing some. The sample yields roughly 20,000 clones, roughly two thirds seen once. Sorting separated CD25+CD127- cells from the CD4+ cells of a few patients. The sequencing input was CD4+ Tregs sorted from blood. This TCR was sampled from a human donor with alopecia areata. V usage is TRBV4-3 and J usage is TRBJ2-5, with TRBD1 identical over 7 bases. The CDR3 sequence is CASSQGNSWDSQETQYF. The CDR3 bases are TGCGCCAGCAGCCAAGGGAATTCCTGGGACAGCCAAGAGACCCAGTACTTC.